This entry lists 27 T cell receptor beta chains sequenced from one sample in a study of post-analysis software for immune sequencing data. Study observations and caveats: Patients had higher frequencies than controls of roughly five TRBV segments, including TRBV5-6, TRBV5-1 and TRBV20-1.

Each TCR beta cDNA library carried unique molecular identifiers. Each CDR3 protein is one row after TCRdb ran MiXCR on the PCR reads. In the table there are hundreds of thousands of distinct CDR3 sequences, roughly 30% of which are singletons. What these receptors recognize is not known. The sequenced sample was blood. The receptors were sampled from a girl aged 10 to 17 with multiple sclerosis.

This clonotype was recorded a few times. The V and J genes are TRBV6-5 and TRBJ2-1, with D maybe TRBD1 (6 bases). Germline CDR1 and CDR2: MNHEY and SVGAGI. CDR3 length equals 15 residues. Trimming left V 2 bases short and J 6 bases short, with 14 bases between. CDR3 sequence (DNA): TGTGCCAGCAGTTACCGTCGCCGACAGGTCAATGAGCAGTTCTTC. Protein: CASSYRRRQVNEQFF.

This clonotype was seen only a few times. This sequence joins TRBV7-2 and TRBJ1-5; D is undetermined. The ends were cut back, 5 bases at V and 1 base at J, with 12 bases in the middle. The germline V gene has CDR1 SGHTA and CDR2 FQGNSA. The CDR3 runs to 15 residues. The CDR3 region has the DNA TGTGCCAGCAGCCCAGTTAAGGGAAGCAATCAGCCCCAGCATTTT. This codes for CASSPVKGSNQPQHF.

The chain combines TRBV7-2 with TRBJ1-2; D gene uncertain. V lost 5 bases to trimming and J lost 8 bases, with 18 bases between them. Germline V gene data show CDR1 as SGHTA and CDR2 as FQGNSA. The CDR3 contains 14 residues. CDR3 in DNA: TGTGCCAGCAGCCCCAGTGGGGTGTCGGGAGGCTACACCTTC. Encoded protein: CASSPSGVSGGYTF.

V and J are TRBV24-1 and TRBJ1-1; tentative D call: TRBD1 (6 bases). Germline V gene sequence: CDR1 KGHDR, CDR2 SFDVKD. The V end lost 0 bases, the J end lost 5 bases, and 12 bases lay between the germline ends. The length of the CDR3 is 15 residues. The DNA of the CDR3 is TGTGCCACCAGTGATTTGGTCAGGGGAAGGACTGAAGCTTTCTTT. It yields the protein CATSDLVRGRTEAFF.

This clonotype occurred a few times. This rearrangement joins TRBV2 to TRBJ2-1; D gene uncertain. CDR3 length equals 15 residues. Trimming shortened V by 2 bases and J by 0 bases, and 8 bases separated the two germline ends. Looked up from germline, CDR1 is SNHLY and CDR2 is FYNNEI. DNA of the CDR3: TGTGCCAGCAGTGAAACCCACTACTCCTACAATGAGCAGTTCTTC. Protein product: CASSETHYSYNEQFF.

This clonotype was seen a few times. CDR3 nucleotide sequence: TGTGCCAGCAGCTTAAGGGACAGGGTCAACACTGAAGCTTTCTTT. Translating gives CASSLRDRVNTEAFF. The rearrangement links TRBV5-5 to TRBJ1-1; 9 bases fit TRBD1. Germline V gene sequence: CDR1 SGHKS, CDR2 YYEKEE (reference sequence). This CDR3 comprises 15 residues. The J segment lost 2 bases and the V segment lost 2 bases, leaving 4 bases of the junction unmatched.

This clonotype turned up a few times. The genes are TRBV28 and TRBJ1-5; 10 nucleotides agree with TRBD1. Germline values: CDR1 MDHEN, CDR2 SYDVKM. This CDR3 region has 14 residues. Trimming cost V 10 bases and J 1 base; bases outside gene matches: 4. The CDR3, as DNA: TGTGCCATAGACAGGGGGCGAAGCAATCAGCCCCAGCATTTT. Translating gives CAIDRGRSNQPQHF.

This clonotype was seen a handful of times. This chain joins TRBV20-1 and TRBJ2-3, with 10 bases lining up with TRBD2. V was pared by 5 bases and J by 6 bases, with 11 bases of the junction left unmatched. CDR1 and CDR2 from the germline V gene are DFQATT and SNEGSKA (reference sequence). This CDR3 is 15 amino acids long. In DNA form, the CDR3 reads TGCAGTGCTGCTACGACTAGCGGGTTCGGGGATACGCAGTATTTT. Translated, it gives CSAATTSGFGDTQYF.

The chain employs TRBV9 and TRBJ2-1; possibly TRBD2 for D (6 bases). Germline lookup yields CDR1 SGDLS and CDR2 YYNGEE. The CDR3 is 14 residues long. V lost 3 bases and J lost 9, with 16 bases in between. Here the CDR3 reads CASSDRGLLGEQFF. As DNA, the CDR3 is TGTGCCAGCAGCGACCGGGGACTCCTTGGTGAGCAGTTCTTC.

This clonotype was observed a handful of times. This sequence joins TRBV20-1 and TRBJ2-3; 9 positions match TRBD2. Germline loops: CDR1 DFQATT, CDR2 SNEGSKA (reference sequence). This CDR3 has 17 amino acids. J lost 6 bases, V lost 0 bases, and 13 bases had no gene match. Written as DNA, the CDR3 is TGCAGTGCTAGAGATCGCCTTGGGCTAGCGGGGCGTGATACGCAGTATTTT. Encoded protein: CSARDRLGLAGRDTQYF.

The V call is TRBV5-1, the J call TRBJ2-3; unclear D gene. CDR1 is SGHRS, CDR2 YFSETQ, per germline. The germline V and J ends were trimmed by 1 base and 1 base, with 19 bases remaining between them. CDR3 size: 18 residues. This CDR3 is CASSLHLPGSPGTDTQYF. CDR3 nucleotides: TGCGCCAGCAGCTTGCACCTCCCCGGGTCTCCTGGCACAGATACGCAGTATTTT.

This chain links TRBV7-9 with TRBJ2-4; D may match TRBD1 or TRBD2 (5 bases each). Germline CDR1 SEHNR, CDR2 FQNEAQ (reference sequence). Trimming removed 5 bases at V and 7 bases at J, with 15 bases between. This CDR3 has 14 amino acids. The chain's CDR3 is CASSVPGTPNIQYF. For the CDR3, the DNA is TGTGCCAGCAGCGTTCCCGGGACCCCTAACATTCAGTACTTC. Supplemented by reference TRBV7-9 and TRBJ2-4, the full variable domain reads DTGVSQNPRHKITKRGQNVTFRCDPISEHNRLYWYRQTLGQGPEFLTYFQNEAQLEKSRLLSDRFSAERPKGSFSTLEIQRTEQGDSAMYLCASSVPGTPNIQYFGAGTRLSVL.

This clonotype was counted between two and nine times. The V and J genes are TRBV5-1 and TRBJ1-4; the D is unclear. The V gene's germline CDR1 is SGHRS and CDR2 YFSETQ. CDR3 length equals 14 residues. The V gene lost 4 bases and the J gene lost 5 bases, with 12 bases spanning the gap. The CDR3 DNA sequence: TGCGCCAGCAGCCTATATCCTCAGAATGAAAAACTGTTTTTT. This codes for CASSLYPQNEKLFF.

This clonotype was seen a handful of times. The gene calls are TRBV6-2 or TRBV6-3 and TRBJ2-7; D unclear. The germline CDR1 and CDR2 sequences are MNHEY and SVGEGT. Trimming took off 3 bases at V and 2 bases at J, with 8 bases between the two ends. This CDR3 comprises 13 residues. DNA for the CDR3: TGTGCCAGCAGTTATGGACCAGCCTACGAGCAGTACTTC. Its translation: CASSYGPAYEQYF.

The rearrangement uses TRBV12-3 or TRBV12-4 and TRBJ2-1, with 10 bases that match TRBD1. Trimming cost V 6 bases and J 0 bases; bases outside gene matches: 14. The CDR3 is 19 residues long. Written as DNA, the CDR3 is TGTGCCAGCAGAACCGGACAGGGGGTTTATCCTAGCTCCTACAATGAGCAGTTCTTC. Its translation is CASRTGQGVYPSSYNEQFF.

The rearrangement uses TRBV5-1 and TRBJ2-6, with 10 bases matching TRBD1. Per the germline V gene, CDR1 is SGHRS and CDR2 is YFSETQ. The V gene end was trimmed by 4 bases and the J gene end by 1 base; junction bases not matched to a gene: 14. This CDR3 is 20 amino acids long. CDR3: CASSLLPGQGFGSGANVLTF. The CDR3 DNA sequence: TGCGCCAGCAGCCTTCTTCCGGGACAGGGGTTTGGTTCTGGGGCCAACGTCCTGACTTTC.

This clonotype was seen a handful of times. J is TRBJ1-2 and V is TRBV6-6, with 9 bases fitting TRBD1. V shed 6 bases, J shed 5 bases, and the junction held 10 bases outside the gene matches. CDR1 is MNHNY, CDR2 SVGAGI, per germline (reference sequence). The CDR3 is 15 amino acids. CDR3 residues: CASSTRDRAQYGYTF. The CDR3 region has the DNA TGTGCCAGCAGCACCCGGGACAGGGCACAATATGGCTACACCTTC.

The CDR3 spells CASSFPSGVTGELFF. The CDR3, as DNA: TGTGCCAGCAGTTTCCCTAGCGGGGTCACCGGGGAGCTGTTTTTT. The genes are TRBV12-3 or TRBV12-4 and TRBJ2-2, with 9 bases identical to TRBD2. The CDR3 contains 15 residues. V was clipped by 3 bases and J by 4 bases; unmatched bases: 3.

This clonotype is a singleton in its sample. The chain combines TRBV15 with TRBJ2-3; 8 nucleotides match TRBD2. J lost 4 bases, V lost 5 bases, and 11 bases had no gene match. This CDR3 comprises 16 residues. The V gene's germline CDR1 is LNHNV and CDR2 YYDKDF (reference sequence). CDR3 DNA sequence: TGTGCCACCAGCCCAGTAGCGGGAAGGAGCGCAGATACGCAGTATTTT. It is translated as CATSPVAGRSADTQYF. The whole variable domain, remainder taken from reference TRBV15 and TRBJ2-3, is DAMVIQNPRYQVTQFGKPVTLSCSQTLNHNVMYWYQQKSSQAPKLLFHYYDKDFNNEADTPDNFQSRRPNTSFCFLDIRSPGLGDTAMYLCATSPVAGRSADTQYFGPGTRLTVL.

This clonotype was recorded a few times. J is TRBJ1-4 and V is TRBV10-3; the D is unclear. Per the germline V gene, CDR1 is ENHRY and CDR2 is SYGVKD. CDR3 size: 14 residues. V shed 4 bases and J shed 5 bases, with 11 bases lying between them. CDR3 sequence (DNA): TGTGCCATCAGTGTATCAACCGACAATGAAAAACTGTTTTTT. Translated: CAISVSTDNEKLFF.

In the case of this clonotype: An end of the junction differs from the germline gene, which may be a read error. The chain couples TRBV6-6 to TRBJ2-3, with D perhaps assigned TRBD1 or TRBD2 (5 bases each). Germline V gene data show CDR1 as MNHNY and CDR2 as SVGAGI (reference sequence). The CDR3 covers 16 residues. The CDR3 nucleotides are TGTGCCAGCAGGGCCCGGGACCAAAGGAGCACAGATAAGCAGTATTTT. Protein: CASRARDQRSTDKQYF.

The J gene is TRBJ2-5, the V gene TRBV15; a possible D gene is TRBD2 (6 bases). The CDR3 runs 16 residues. CDR1 LNHNV and CDR2 YYDKDF come from the germline V gene (reference sequence). V was cut by 0 bases and J by 0 bases, with 11 bases left in between. The chain's CDR3 is CATSRESAGNQETQYF. The CDR3 DNA reads as TGTGCCACCAGCAGAGAATCAGCGGGTAACCAAGAGACCCAGTACTTC.

The gene calls are TRBV6-5 and TRBJ2-5; 7 bases are shared with TRBD2. V dropped 4 bases and J dropped 1; count of bases not matched to a gene: 3. The germline CDR1 and CDR2 sequences are MNHEY and SVGAGI. The CDR3 spans 14 residues. In nucleotides, the CDR3 is TGTGCCAGCAGTTCCCCGGGAGGCCAAGAGACCCAGTACTTC. It specifies CASSSPGGQETQYF.

This clonotype has more than one count but fewer than ten. The rearrangement uses TRBV11-2 and TRBJ2-3; no clear D. This CDR3 is 11 amino acids long. Germline V lookup: CDR1 SGHAT, CDR2 FQNNGV. V was clipped by 0 bases and J by 7 bases, with 2 bases between them. CDR3 coding DNA: TGTGCCAGCAGCTTAGACCATACGCAGTATTTT. It encodes CASSLDHTQYF. Looking up the rest from reference TRBV11-2 and TRBJ2-3 gives the full variable domain: EAGVAQSPRYKIIEKRQSVAFWCNPISGHATLYWYQQILGQGPKLLIQFQNNGVVDDSQLPKDRFSAERLKGVDSTLKIQPAKLEDSAVYLCASSLDHTQYFGPGTRLTVL.

The V and J genes are TRBV6-6 and TRBJ1-6; no firm D call. Trimming left V 7 bases short and J 0 bases short, with 13 bases between. Germline V gene sequence: CDR1 MNHNY, CDR2 SVGAGI (reference sequence). This CDR3 is 16 amino acids long. CDR3: CASIPTESSYNSPLHF. The CDR3, as DNA: TGTGCCAGCATCCCAACGGAGAGCTCCTATAATTCACCCCTCCACTTT.

The chain links TRBV20-1 to TRBJ1-1, with D hard to call. The CDR3 has 15 residues. The germline V gene has CDR1 DFQATT and CDR2 SNEGSKA (reference sequence). Trimming stripped 0 bases from V and 5 bases from J, with 16 bases between. The CDR3 DNA follows: TGCAGTGCTAGAGATCCTAAGAAAGCTCTAACTGAAGCTTTCTTT. Protein: CSARDPKKALTEAFF.

In this sample, this clonotype turned up a few times. The chain has TRBV6-5 and TRBJ1-2; D not resolved. Trimming pared 0 bases from V and 4 bases from J, leaving 9 bases between. The CDR3 spans 14 residues. Germline CDR1 is MNHEY and CDR2 is SVGAGI. In DNA, the CDR3 is TGTGCCAGCAGTTACTCGAACGGGCCCTATGGCTACACCTTC. This gives the protein CASSYSNGPYGYTF.